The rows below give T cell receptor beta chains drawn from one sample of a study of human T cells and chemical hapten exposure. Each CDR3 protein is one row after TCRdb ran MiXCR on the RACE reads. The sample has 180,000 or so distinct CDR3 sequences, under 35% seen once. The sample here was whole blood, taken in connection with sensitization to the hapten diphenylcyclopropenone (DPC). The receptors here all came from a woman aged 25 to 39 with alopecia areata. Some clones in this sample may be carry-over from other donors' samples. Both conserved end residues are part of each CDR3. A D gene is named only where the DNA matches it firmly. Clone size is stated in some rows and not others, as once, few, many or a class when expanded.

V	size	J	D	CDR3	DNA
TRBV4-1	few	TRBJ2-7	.	CASSQEGTSSYEQYF	TGCGCCAGCAGCCAAGAAGGTACTAGCTCCTACGAGCAGTACTTC
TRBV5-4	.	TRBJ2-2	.	CASSSTGHNTGELFF	TGTGCCAGCAGCTCTACAGGGCACAACACCGGGGAGCTGTTTTTT
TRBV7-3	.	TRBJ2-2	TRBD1	CASSLKWGQGAAGELFF	TGTGCCAGCAGCTTAAAATGGGGACAGGGGGCGGCCGGGGAGCTGTTTTTT
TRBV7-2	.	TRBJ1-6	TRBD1	CASSSAIPFGQGLNSPLHF	TGTGCCAGCAGCTCTGCCATTCCGTTTGGACAGGGACTGAATTCACCCCTCCACTTT
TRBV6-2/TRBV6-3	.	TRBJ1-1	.	CASSSDSFYTEAFF	TGTGCCAGCAGTTCAGACAGTTTTTACACTGAAGCTTTCTTT
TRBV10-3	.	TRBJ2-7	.	CAISDPTEPSYEQYF	TGTGCCATCAGTGATCCGACAGAGCCATCCTACGAGCAGTACTTC
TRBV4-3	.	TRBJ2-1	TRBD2	CASSQDPSGGVNEQFF	TGCGCCAGCAGCCAAGATCCCAGCGGGGGGGTCAATGAGCAGTTCTTC
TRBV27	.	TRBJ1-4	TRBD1	CASSYPTGEDEKLFF	TGTGCCAGCAGTTACCCGACAGGGGAGGATGAAAAACTGTTTTTT
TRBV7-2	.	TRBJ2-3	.	CASILSPQGLTDTQYF	TGTGCCAGCATCCTTAGCCCGCAGGGGCTCACAGATACGCAGTATTTT
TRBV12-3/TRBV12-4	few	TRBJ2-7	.	CASSRGIPYEQYF	TGTGCCAGCAGTCGCGGGATACCCTACGAGCAGTACTTC
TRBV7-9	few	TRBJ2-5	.	CASSLGSAGETQYF	TGTGCCAGCAGCTTAGGGTCGGCAGGAGAGACCCAGTACTTC
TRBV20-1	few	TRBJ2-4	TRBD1	CSARPGQADIQYF	TGCAGTGCTAGACCAGGACAGGCAGACATTCAGTACTTC
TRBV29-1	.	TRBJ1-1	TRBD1	CSSSGGRGTEAFF	TGCAGCTCCTCAGGGGGCCGGGGCACTGAAGCTTTCTTT
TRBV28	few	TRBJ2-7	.	CASSSPGSNYEQYF	TGTGCCAGCAGTTCCCCTGGCAGCAACTACGAGCAGTACTTC
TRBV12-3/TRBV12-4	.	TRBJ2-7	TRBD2	CAARGPGVAGGQEQYF	TGTGCCGCCAGAGGACCCGGAGTAGCGGGAGGCCAAGAGCAGTACTTC
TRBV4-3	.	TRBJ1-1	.	CASSQDWGRAEAFF	TGCGCCAGCAGCCAAGATTGGGGTAGGGCTGAAGCTTTCTTT
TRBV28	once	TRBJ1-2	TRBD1	CAGSGTGDVYGYTF	TGTGCCGGATCCGGGACAGGGGACGTATATGGCTACACCTTC
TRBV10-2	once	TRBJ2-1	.	CASRDGYNEQFF	TGCGCCAGCAGAGACGGCTACAATGAGCAGTTCTTC
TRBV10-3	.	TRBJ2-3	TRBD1	CAISARQGVSDTQYF	TGTGCCATCAGTGCGCGGCAGGGGGTCTCAGATACGCAGTATTTT
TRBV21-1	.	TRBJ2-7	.	CASSKVRREQYF	TGTGCCAGCAGCAAAGTGAGAAGGGAGCAGTACTTC
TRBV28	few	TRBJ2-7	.	CASNPGRAYEQYF	TGTGCCAGCAATCCGGGAAGAGCCTACGAGCAGTACTTC
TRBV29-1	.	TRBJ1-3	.	CSVFSGSGNTIYF	TGCAGCGTTTTTTCGGGCTCTGGAAACACCATATATTTT
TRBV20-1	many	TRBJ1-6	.	CSASSGSSYNSPLHF	TGCAGTGCTAGCTCAGGAAGTTCCTATAATTCACCCCTCCACTTT
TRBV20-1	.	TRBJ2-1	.	CSARALGSVEQFF	TGCAGTGCTAGAGCCCTTGGCTCCGTTGAGCAGTTCTTC
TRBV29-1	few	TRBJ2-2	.	CSVDGVNTGELFF	TGCAGCGTAGACGGGGTGAACACCGGGGAGCTGTTTTTT
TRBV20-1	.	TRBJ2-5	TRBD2	CSARLAGETQYF	TGCAGTGCTAGACTAGCGGGAGAGACCCAGTACTTC
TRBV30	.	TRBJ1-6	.	CAWSVTGKGAPLHF	TGTGCCTGGAGTGTAACAGGGAAAGGGGCACCCCTCCACTTT
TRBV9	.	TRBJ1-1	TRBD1	CASSVVGTGTEAFF	TGTGCCAGCAGCGTAGTGGGGACAGGGACTGAAGCTTTCTTT
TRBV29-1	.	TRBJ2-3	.	CSVENPSTSPDTQYF	TGCAGCGTTGAAAACCCCTCAACTAGTCCCGATACGCAGTATTTT
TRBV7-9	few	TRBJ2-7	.	CASSALGDEQYF	TGTGCCAGCAGCGCCTTGGGGGACGAGCAGTACTTC
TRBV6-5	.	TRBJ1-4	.	CASSYTGLANERLFF	TGTGCCAGCAGTTACACAGGGTTGGCTAATGAAAGACTGTTTTTT
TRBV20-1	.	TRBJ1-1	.	CSATLALNTEAFF	TGCAGTGCTACCTTAGCATTGAACACTGAAGCTTTCTTT
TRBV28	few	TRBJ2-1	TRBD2	CASSFLTSEYNEQFF	TGTGCCAGCAGTTTTTTGACTAGCGAATACAATGAGCAGTTCTTC
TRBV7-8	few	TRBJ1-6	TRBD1	CASSPHRDRGTPLHF	TGTGCCAGCAGCCCCCACCGGGACAGAGGGACACCCCTCCACTTT
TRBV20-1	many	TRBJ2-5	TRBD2	CSAIIGASGVETQYF	TGCAGTGCTATAATAGGGGCTAGCGGGGTTGAGACCCAGTACTTC
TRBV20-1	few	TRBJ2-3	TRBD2	CSASVWLAGGPDTQYF	TGCAGTGCTAGTGTTTGGCTAGCGGGGGGGCCGGATACGCAGTATTTT
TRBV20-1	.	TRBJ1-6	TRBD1	CSSGTGSSYNSPLHF	TGCAGTTCCGGGACAGGGAGCTCCTATAATTCACCCCTCCACTTT
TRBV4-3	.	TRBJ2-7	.	CASSQVGRAEGQYF	TGCGCCAGCAGCCAAGTGGGCAGGGCTGAGGGGCAGTACTTC
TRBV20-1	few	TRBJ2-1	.	CSVNQGNEQFF	TGCTCCGTAAACCAGGGCAATGAGCAGTTCTTC
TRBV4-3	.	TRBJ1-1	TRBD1	CASSHRTGEAFF	TGCGCCAGCAGCCATCGGACAGGGGAAGCTTTCTTT
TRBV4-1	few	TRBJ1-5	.	CASSQVANNQPQHF	TGCGCCAGCAGCCAAGTAGCAAATAATCAGCCCCAGCATTTT
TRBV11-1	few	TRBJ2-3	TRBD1	CASSNGQGGTDTQYF	TGTGCCAGCAGCAACGGACAGGGAGGTACAGATACGCAGTATTTT
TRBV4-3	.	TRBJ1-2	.	CASSQDDRRESYGYTF	TGCGCCAGCAGCCAAGATGACAGGAGGGAGAGCTATGGCTACACCTTC
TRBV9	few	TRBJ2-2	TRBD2	CASSPRGANTGELFF	TGTGCCAGCAGCCCCCGGGGGGCGAACACCGGGGAGCTGTTTTTT
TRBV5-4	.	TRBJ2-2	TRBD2	CASTTDPGLAGGRRELFF	TGTGCCAGCACTACTGATCCGGGACTAGCGGGAGGACGGAGGGAGCTGTTTTTT
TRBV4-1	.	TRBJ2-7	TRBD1	CASSQGQGGNYEQYF	TGCGCCAGCAGCCAAGGACAGGGGGGGAACTACGAGCAGTACTTC
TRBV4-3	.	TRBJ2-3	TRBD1	CASSQTGGPSTDTQYF	TGCGCCAGCAGCCAAACAGGGGGTCCTAGCACAGATACGCAGTATTTT
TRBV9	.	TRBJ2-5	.	CASSVGNRQETQYF	TGTGCCAGCAGCGTAGGCAACAGGCAAGAGACCCAGTACTTC
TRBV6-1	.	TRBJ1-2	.	CASSGGLRRGGYTF	TGTGCCAGCAGTGGAGGGTTACGCAGGGGCGGCTACACCTTC
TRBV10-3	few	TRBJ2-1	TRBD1	CAISESQGAFEQFF	TGTGCCATCAGTGAGTCACAGGGGGCGTTTGAGCAGTTCTTC
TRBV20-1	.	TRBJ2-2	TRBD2	CSTRDYSNTGELFF	TGCAGTACCCGGGACTACTCGAACACCGGGGAGCTGTTTTTT